The T cell receptor (beta chain) described here comes from a study of T cell repertoires in cytomegalovirus infection. Study-level results: Frequencies of public TCR beta families were cumulated, and this identified carriers of CMV plus the relevant HLA.

This clonotype appeared a few times. Its antigen is not identified. A single record per CDR3 protein comes from TCRdb applying MiXCR to the reads. The repertoire holds some 800,000 distinct CDR3 sequences, with approximately 32% as singletons. V lost 1 base and J 4 bases, leaving 11 bases between the germline ends. Germline CDR1 is LGHNA and CDR2 is YNFKEQ. This CDR3 has 14 residues. Here the sequenced sample was cultured CD8+ T cells from PBMCs, taken from culture after CMV antigen stimulation. This chain uses TRBV4-2 with TRBJ2-7; D is ambiguous. This TCR was sampled from a human donor in good health (CMV status not recorded). Some clones in this sample may be carry-over from other donors' samples. DNA for the CDR3: TGTGCCAGCAGCCAAGGAAGTACAGTTTACGAGCAGTACTTC. Residues: CASSQGSTVYEQYF.